Following are 4 T cell receptor beta chains from one sample sequenced in a study of blood T cells in healthy people across ages. Sample-barcoded 5' priming and a J-beta primer mix drove a second PCR of about 7 to 11 cycles. TCRdb analysed the 5' RACE reads with MiXCR anew, one entry per CDR3 protein. The data contain 1.4 million to 1.5 million distinct CDR3 sequences, around 42% of them singletons. The specimen sequenced was blood. The source is a woman aged 18-29 years in good health.

CDR3 protein: CASSLGTGGHSPLHF. The CDR3 bases are TGTGCCAGCAGCCTAGGGACAGGGGGCCATTCACCCCTCCACTTT. The genes are TRBV3-1 and TRBJ1-6; TRBD1 matches at 12 bases. Germline CDR1 reads LGHDT; CDR2 reads YNNKEL (reference sequence). The CDR3 covers 15 residues. The junction had 3 bases not matched to a gene; V was cut back by 4 bases and J by 8 bases.

This clonotype appeared a few times. The V gene is TRBV28, the J gene TRBJ2-5, with TRBD1 matching 10 bases. The DNA end favors TRBJ2-7, so the J call may be wrong. The CDR3 runs to 12 residues. The germline CDR1 and CDR2 sequences are MDHEN and SYDVKM. The CDR3 DNA reads TGTGCCAGCCCAGGACAGGGGGGCGAGCAGTACTTC. Residues: CASPGQGGEQYF.

This chain links TRBV7-3 with TRBJ2-5, with a possible D match to TRBD2 (5 bases). Germline CDR1 SGHTA, CDR2 FQGTGA. The CDR3 is made up of 16 amino acids. Trimming removed 2 bases from V and 5 bases from J, with 18 bases in between. The CDR3 nucleotides are TGTGCCAGCAGCTTATGGGGAGCGGTAGTGGGGGAGACCCAGTACTTC. It codes for CASSLWGAVVGETQYF.

This chain links TRBV6-5 with TRBJ1-5; a weak D match, TRBD1 (6 bases). V was trimmed by 2 bases and J by 4 bases, leaving 12 bases between them. The CDR3 sequence is 15 residues long. Germline V lookup: CDR1 MNHEY, CDR2 SVGAGI. The CDR3 nucleotides are TGTGCCAGCAGTTACCGAGGGAGGGGGAATCAGCCCCAGCATTTT. This sequence encodes CASSYRGRGNQPQHF.